This T cell receptor (beta chain) was recorded in a study of siplizumab effects on memory and regulatory T cells. Findings of the study overall: Sequences below about 10^-5 frequency were poorly captured, limiting mapping of alloreactive clones.

Comment on this clone: The antigen remains unidentified.

Roughly 99,000 TCR templates were assayed per sample. TCRdb's copy holds only in-frame clones and misses some; the assay was immunoSEQ multiplex PCR. The sample lists approximately 90,000 clones, 94% occurring once. This sequence was found in a human donor in good health. The sample taken for sequencing was non-Treg CD4+ T cells sorted from blood.

CDR3 sequence reads: CASSIDVIPGELFF. The CDR3 nucleotides are TGTGCCAGTAGTATAGATGTAATTCCCGGGGAGCTGTTTTTT. The chain joins TRBV19 to TRBJ2-2; no definite D call. Germline CDR1 is LNHDA and CDR2 is SQIVND (reference sequence). The CDR3 spans 14 residues. The ends were cut back, 0 bases at V and 6 bases at J, with 8 bases in the middle.